This is a list of T cell receptor beta chains from one sample in a study of blood T cells in healthy people across ages. TCRdb processed the 5' RACE reads anew with MiXCR; each CDR3 protein has one entry. The repertoire holds roughly 800,000 distinct CDR3 sequences, with about 62% as singletons. Sequenced input: blood. These receptors were collected from a young man in good health. CDR3s include the opening cysteine and the closing phenylalanine or tryptophan. Fields, in order: V gene, clone size, D gene, J gene, CDR3 protein, CDR3 DNA. The D gene is left open where the match is weak. Some rows mark clone size as missing; the rest say once, few, many or name a class of expanded clone.

v_call: TRBV29-1
clone_size: few
d_call: NA
j_call: TRBJ1-2
cdr3_aa: CSVTGEGFNYGYTF
cdr3_nt: TGCAGCGTTACCGGCGAGGGATTTAACTATGGCTACACCTTC

v_call: TRBV24-1
clone_size: NA
d_call: NA
j_call: TRBJ2-7
cdr3_aa: CATQLASSYEQYF
cdr3_nt: TGTGCCACCCAGCTTGCGAGCTCCTACGAGCAGTACTTC

v_call: TRBV11-3
clone_size: NA
d_call: NA
j_call: TRBJ2-5
cdr3_aa: CASSLSGGAQETQYF
cdr3_nt: TGTGCCAGCAGCTTATCAGGCGGAGCCCAAGAGACCCAGTACTTC

v_call: TRBV2
clone_size: NA
d_call: TRBD2
j_call: TRBJ2-1
cdr3_aa: CAGSQGTSGRGRTYNEQFF
cdr3_nt: TGTGCCGGCAGTCAAGGGACTAGCGGGAGAGGAAGGACCTACAATGAGCAGTTCTTC

v_call: TRBV25-1
clone_size: NA
d_call: NA
j_call: TRBJ1-4
cdr3_aa: CASSPHEYGGMSGEKLFF
cdr3_nt: TGTGCCAGCAGCCCCCACGAATATGGGGGTATGAGTGGTGAAAAACTGTTTTTT

v_call: TRBV4-3
clone_size: few
d_call: TRBD2
j_call: TRBJ2-3
cdr3_aa: CASSSRLAGDTQYF
cdr3_nt: TGCGCCAGCAGCTCGCGACTAGCGGGAGATACGCAGTATTTT

v_call: TRBV20-1
clone_size: once
d_call: TRBD1
j_call: TRBJ1-4
cdr3_aa: CSARRTDGPGGAEKLFF
cdr3_nt: TGCAGTGCTAGGCGCACCGACGGCCCAGGGGGGGCTGAAAAACTGTTTTTT

v_call: TRBV6-6
clone_size: NA
d_call: TRBD1
j_call: TRBJ1-5
cdr3_aa: CASTGQGYSQPQHF
cdr3_nt: TGTGCCAGCACAGGACAGGGCTATTCCCAGCCCCAGCATTTT

v_call: TRBV20-1
clone_size: NA
d_call: TRBD1
j_call: TRBJ1-2
cdr3_aa: CSAETGTGGDGYTF
cdr3_nt: TGCAGTGCTGAAACCGGGACAGGGGGCGACGGCTACACCTTC

v_call: TRBV4-3
clone_size: NA
d_call: TRBD2
j_call: TRBJ2-1
cdr3_aa: CASSHKTVRTSDQWGYNEQFF
cdr3_nt: TGCGCCAGCAGCCACAAGACGGTCCGGACTAGCGACCAGTGGGGCTACAATGAGCAGTTCTTC

v_call: TRBV4-2
clone_size: NA
d_call: NA
j_call: TRBJ2-1
cdr3_aa: CASSPGLALSYNEQFF
cdr3_nt: TGTGCCAGCAGCCCAGGGCTAGCGCTCTCCTACAATGAGCAGTTCTTC

v_call: TRBV18
clone_size: NA
d_call: NA
j_call: TRBJ1-2
cdr3_aa: CASSPSPTNYGYTF
cdr3_nt: TGTGCCAGCTCACCAAGTCCTACCAACTATGGCTACACCTTC